Following are 9 T cell receptor beta chains from one sample sequenced in a study of monozygotic twins with inflammatory bowel disease (dated by TCRdb to 2018 to 2020). The library was obtained by 5' RACE. The sequencing machine was an Illumina HiSeq 2500. Following reprocessing of the reads by TCRdb, the data hold one row per CDR3 protein sequence and no DNA is available. The sample has around 450,000 distinct CDR3 sequences on record. The top ten clonotypes cover around 2.4% of the sample. Material for sequencing was blood. All receptors come from a human donor with ulcerative colitis or Crohn's disease, or a healthy co-twin of an affected twin (not recorded which).

J is TRBJ2-3 and V is TRBV20-1; TCRdb selects TRBD1, and the lack of DNA leaves this call unchecked. CDR1 and CDR2 (germline): DFQATT, SNEGSKA (reference sequence). The CDR3 length is 14 residues. CDR3 region: CSATGDSHTDTQYF.

This chain uses TRBV5-1 with TRBJ2-2; the D gene TCRdb calls, TRBD1, cannot be checked with no DNA. Germline values: CDR1 SGHRS, CDR2 YFSETQ. The CDR3 is 15 residues long. This chain's CDR3 is CASSSGVEASGELFF.

The chain is built from TRBV7-2 and TRBJ2-3; TCRdb's D call of TRBD2 is untestable without DNA. This CDR3 is built from 15 residues. Germline assignment: CDR1 SGHTA and CDR2 FQGNSA. CDR3 loop: CASSTYNGPADTQYF.

J is TRBJ2-5 and V is TRBV5-1; without DNA, the TCRdb call of TRBD2 cannot be checked. CDR1 and CDR2 (germline): SGHRS, YFSETQ. The CDR3 totals 14 residues. The CDR3 here is CASSPSGSQETQYF.

The chain joins TRBV7-2 to TRBJ1-2; without DNA, the TCRdb call of TRBD1 cannot be checked. Germline loops: CDR1 SGHTA, CDR2 FQGNSA. The CDR3 consists of 14 residues. Here the CDR3 reads CASSWGQGTGGYTF.

The rearrangement joins TRBV27 to TRBJ2-7; TCRdb's D call of TRBD1 is untestable without DNA. CDR3 length: 16 amino acids. CDR1 and CDR2 from the germline V gene are MNHEY and SMNVEV (reference sequence). CDR3 sequence: CASRNLGATSSYEQYF.

The genes are TRBV11-2 and TRBJ1-6; TCRdb proposes TRBD1, but this gene call is untestable without DNA. CDR1 is SGHAT and CDR2 is FQNNGV in the germline V gene. CDR3 length equals 15 residues. The CDR3 protein is CASSSQGRGNSPLHF.

V gene TRBV25-1 combines with J gene TRBJ2-7; the D call from TCRdb, TRBD1, cannot be confirmed without DNA. The germline V gene encodes CDR1 MGHDK and CDR2 SYGVNS. The CDR3 length is 11 residues. CDR3 region: CASSLGTRRYF.

V and J are TRBV15 and TRBJ2-1; the TCRdb call, TRBD2, lacks DNA for checking. The germline V gene encodes CDR1 LNHNV and CDR2 YYDKDF (reference sequence). The CDR3 length is 14 residues. This chain's CDR3 is CATSRVLAVNEQFF.